Listed below are T cell receptor beta chains from one sample, sequenced in a study of cytomegalovirus exposure and HLA in healthy donors. Profiled with immunoSEQ multiplex PCR; TCRdb holds only in-frame clones, not every one. The sample includes around 70,000 clones, over 75% of them seen just once. Source material: PBMCs. The receptor set was obtained from a human donor in good health. Each CDR3 is given with its conserved first and last residue. The D gene is left open where the match is weak.

v_call: TRBV5-6; j_call: -; d_call: -; cdr3_aa: CASSTLVEPYEQYF
v_call: TRBV5-8; j_call: TRBJ1-6; d_call: -; cdr3_aa: CASSPRTRALSPLHF
v_call: TRBV15; j_call: TRBJ1-2; d_call: -; cdr3_aa: CATSREIHRSLHGYTF
v_call: TRBV5-4; j_call: TRBJ1-4; d_call: TRBD1; cdr3_aa: CASSPGGDRGGEKLLF
v_call: TRBV13; j_call: TRBJ2-1; d_call: TRBD1; cdr3_aa: CASSSLNNRGGYNEQFF
v_call: TRBV2; j_call: TRBJ2-7; d_call: -; cdr3_aa: CASSEAYGGPLGEQYF
v_call: TRBV2; j_call: TRBJ2-3; d_call: -; cdr3_aa: CASSEAPTPSTQYF
v_call: TRBV4-1; j_call: TRBJ1-1; d_call: TRBD1; cdr3_aa: CASSTQGRTEAFF
v_call: TRBV9; j_call: TRBJ2-3; d_call: -; cdr3_aa: CASSVFLGGGQYF
v_call: TRBV19; j_call: TRBJ2-5; d_call: TRBD1; cdr3_aa: CASSLYRGRQETQYF
v_call: TRBV5-6; j_call: TRBJ2-5; d_call: -; cdr3_aa: CASSLVQPGETQYF
v_call: TRBV5-1; j_call: TRBJ1-2; d_call: -; cdr3_aa: CASSLAANYGYTF
v_call: TRBV2; j_call: TRBJ2-7; d_call: TRBD1; cdr3_aa: CASSEGQGACEQYF
v_call: TRBV15; j_call: TRBJ1-3; d_call: -; cdr3_aa: CATSRERGVGNTIYF
v_call: TRBV5-4; j_call: TRBJ2-5; d_call: TRBD1; cdr3_aa: CASSLGGGQGFTETQYF
v_call: TRBV29-1; j_call: TRBJ2-7; d_call: TRBD1; cdr3_aa: CSVLGTGISYEQYF
v_call: TRBV7-6; j_call: TRBJ2-2; d_call: TRBD2; cdr3_aa: CASSLLGGGNTGELFF
v_call: TRBV6-1; j_call: TRBJ1-4; d_call: -; cdr3_aa: CASSGRRGNEKLFF
v_call: TRBV14; j_call: TRBJ2-3; d_call: -; cdr3_aa: CASSQLWGPRTDTQYF
v_call: TRBV19; j_call: TRBJ2-1; d_call: TRBD2; cdr3_aa: CASSPVAGGPYNEQFF
v_call: TRBV20-1; j_call: TRBJ2-6; d_call: -; cdr3_aa: CSALWANVLTF
v_call: TRBV5-1; j_call: TRBJ1-1; d_call: -; cdr3_aa: CASSLRGEAFF
v_call: TRBV5-1; j_call: TRBJ1-5; d_call: -; cdr3_aa: CASSLDGGNQPQHF
v_call: TRBV30; j_call: TRBJ1-2; d_call: -; cdr3_aa: CAWSVPSRGYTF
v_call: TRBV28; j_call: TRBJ1-5; d_call: TRBD1; cdr3_aa: CASSRWVGQGKNQPQHF
v_call: TRBV29-1; j_call: TRBJ1-1; d_call: TRBD1; cdr3_aa: CSVVGRTGNTEAFF
v_call: TRBV19; j_call: TRBJ2-3; d_call: TRBD1; cdr3_aa: CASKPLGTAVGTDTQYF
v_call: TRBV2; j_call: TRBJ2-7; d_call: TRBD2; cdr3_aa: CASSSVERGGYEQYF
v_call: TRBV5-1; j_call: TRBJ1-1; d_call: TRBD1; cdr3_aa: CASSGGQENTEAFF
v_call: TRBV4-1; j_call: TRBJ1-5; d_call: -; cdr3_aa: CASSQDKNGGVNQPQHF
v_call: TRBV28; j_call: TRBJ2-5; d_call: -; cdr3_aa: CASSLIGQAQETQYF
v_call: TRBV6-5; j_call: TRBJ2-7; d_call: -; cdr3_aa: CASSYAGFGEQYF
v_call: TRBV4-1; j_call: TRBJ1-1; d_call: -; cdr3_aa: CASSQDRRAFF
v_call: TRBV29-1; j_call: TRBJ1-1; d_call: -; cdr3_aa: CSVDSRTVARGGNTEAFF
v_call: TRBV6-5; j_call: TRBJ2-7; d_call: TRBD1; cdr3_aa: CASSMTGGSYEQYF
v_call: TRBV30; j_call: TRBJ1-5; d_call: -; cdr3_aa: CAWSSRSNQPQHF
v_call: TRBV12-5; j_call: TRBJ1-1; d_call: -; cdr3_aa: CASGLVQGWNTEAFF
v_call: TRBV6-1; j_call: TRBJ1-1; d_call: -; cdr3_aa: CASSEFRGATEAFF
v_call: TRBV7-9; j_call: TRBJ1-5; d_call: -; cdr3_aa: CASSPGTIFQPQHF
v_call: TRBV2; j_call: TRBJ1-2; d_call: -; cdr3_aa: CASSEKRAATGYTF
v_call: TRBV19; j_call: TRBJ1-5; d_call: TRBD1; cdr3_aa: CASSIGTGNSNQPQHF
v_call: TRBV7-9; j_call: TRBJ2-2; d_call: TRBD1; cdr3_aa: CATHGTGVTGELFF
v_call: TRBV6-1; j_call: TRBJ1-5; d_call: -; cdr3_aa: CASSEALSGYQPQHF
v_call: TRBV19; j_call: TRBJ2-1; d_call: -; cdr3_aa: CASSNLAFDEQFF
v_call: TRBV18; j_call: TRBJ1-1; d_call: TRBD1; cdr3_aa: CASSPIQGAGNTEAFF
v_call: TRBV19; j_call: TRBJ1-5; d_call: -; cdr3_aa: CASSPNSNQPQHF
v_call: TRBV4-1; j_call: -; d_call: -; cdr3_aa: CASSPGTKSSYEQYF
v_call: TRBV5-4; j_call: TRBJ2-3; d_call: TRBD1; cdr3_aa: CASSGTWDRSTDTQYF
v_call: TRBV6-4; j_call: TRBJ2-1; d_call: TRBD2; cdr3_aa: CASSENERGAYNEQFF
v_call: TRBV6-1; j_call: TRBJ2-5; d_call: TRBD1; cdr3_aa: CASSPPGQKETQYF
v_call: TRBV7-8; j_call: TRBJ2-7; d_call: TRBD2; cdr3_aa: CASSLSLAGVGEQYF
v_call: TRBV4-1; j_call: TRBJ2-1; d_call: -; cdr3_aa: CASSQEGAGSYNEQFF
v_call: TRBV5-4; j_call: TRBJ1-1; d_call: -; cdr3_aa: CASSLVSGGTEAFF